The source of this T cell receptor (beta chain) is a study of cytomegalovirus exposure and HLA in healthy donors. Study conclusions and caveats: A few chains tied to CMV proved CMV antigen-specific in vitro.

With regard to this clone: Antigen specificity is unknown.

Primers: 60 Vbeta forward and 13 Jbeta reverse. The table came from immunoSEQ multiplex PCR; TCRdb's copy has only in-frame clones and leaves some out. The sample contains around 80,000 clones, 60% to 85% of which appear only once. Germline V lookup: CDR1 SQVTM, CDR2 ANQGSEA. This CDR3 contains 12 residues. Trimming removed 1 base from V and 6 bases from J, with 9 bases in between. This receptor was identified in a man in his forties in good health and CMV-seronegative. This sequence joins TRBV29-1 and TRBJ1-2; tentatively, D is TRBD1 (5 bases). The specimen sequenced was PBMCs. The CDR3 sequence: CSVEAGGDGYTF. In DNA form, the CDR3 reads TGCAGCGTTGAAGCGGGAGGGGATGGCTACACCTTC.